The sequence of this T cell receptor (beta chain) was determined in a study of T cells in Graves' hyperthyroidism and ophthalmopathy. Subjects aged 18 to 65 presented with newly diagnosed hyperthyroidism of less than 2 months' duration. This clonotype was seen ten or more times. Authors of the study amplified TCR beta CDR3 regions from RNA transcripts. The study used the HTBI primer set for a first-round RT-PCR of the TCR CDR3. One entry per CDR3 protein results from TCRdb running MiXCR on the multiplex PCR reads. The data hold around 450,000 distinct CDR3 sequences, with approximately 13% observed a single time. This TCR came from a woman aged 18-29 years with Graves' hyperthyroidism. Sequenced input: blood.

The CDR3 DNA is TGTGCCAGCAGTTACTCGACACGGGAGAGGACCTACGAGCAGTACTTC. Protein sequence: CASSYSTRERTYEQYF. J is TRBJ2-7 and V is TRBV6-6; TRBD2 is a possible D gene (6 bases). CDR3 length: 16 amino acids. The V gene's germline CDR1 is MNHNY and CDR2 SVGAGI (reference sequence). V was cut by 0 bases and J by 2 bases, with 14 bases left in between.